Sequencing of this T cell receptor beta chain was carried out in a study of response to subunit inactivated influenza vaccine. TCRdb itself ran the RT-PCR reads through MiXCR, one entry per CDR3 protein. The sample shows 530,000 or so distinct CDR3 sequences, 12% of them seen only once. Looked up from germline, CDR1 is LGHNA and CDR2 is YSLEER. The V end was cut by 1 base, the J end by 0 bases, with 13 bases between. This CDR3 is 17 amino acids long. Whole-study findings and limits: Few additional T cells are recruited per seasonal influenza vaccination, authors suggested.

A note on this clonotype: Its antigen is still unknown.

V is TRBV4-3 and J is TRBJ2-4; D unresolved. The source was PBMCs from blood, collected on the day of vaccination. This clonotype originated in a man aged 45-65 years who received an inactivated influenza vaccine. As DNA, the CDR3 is TGCGCCAGCAGCCAAGGACTCATAACTCTAGCCAAAAACATTCAGTACTTC. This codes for CASSQGLITLAKNIQYF.